The next 29 T cell receptor beta chains were all read from a single sample in a study of shared clonotypes between healthy human individuals. CD8 cells classed as naive were CD45RO-negative and positively selected for CCR7, excluding terminally differentiated effector memory CD45RA+ cells. Measured with immunoSEQ multiplex PCR; TCRdb has only the in-frame clones, and not every one. The sample lists around 1.9 million clones, approximately 94% occurring once. The sequenced sample consisted of naive CD8+ T cells from PBMCs. The receptor source for this set is a man aged 18 to 29 in good health. Some clones in this sample may be carry-over from other donors' samples.

The CDR3 sequence: CASSGGGYRETQYF. CDR3 in DNA: TGTGCCAGCAGTGGAGGGGGATACAGGGAGACCCAGTACTTC. This chain joins TRBV27 and TRBJ2-5; D is possibly TRBD1 or TRBD2 (6 bases each). The CDR3 is 14 amino acids. The germline V and J ends were trimmed by 5 bases and 5 bases, with 15 bases remaining between them. Germline V gene sequence: CDR1 MNHEY, CDR2 SMNVEV (reference sequence).

CDR3 sequence reads: CASSRTQFSTDTQYF. In nucleotides, the CDR3 is TGTGCCAGCAGCCGGACACAGTTCAGCACAGATACGCAGTATTTT. The chain combines TRBV5-6 with TRBJ2-3; D is perhaps TRBD1 (5 bases). Germline V lookup: CDR1 SGHDT, CDR2 YYEEEE. This CDR3 is built from 15 residues. V shed 4 bases and J shed 0 bases, with 12 bases lying between them. Complete variable domain (other parts from reference TRBV5-6 and TRBJ2-3): DAGVTQSPTHLIKTRGQQVTLRCSPKSGHDTVSWYQQALGQGPQFIFQYYEEEERQRGNFPDRFSGHQFPNYSSELNVNALLLGDSALYLCASSRTQFSTDTQYFGPGTRLTVL.

The CDR3 DNA reads TGTGCCAGCAGCCACGACTGGGCCGGAGTCTCCTACGAGCAGTACTTC. Its protein product is CASSHDWAGVSYEQYF. The chain couples TRBV11-2 to TRBJ2-7; D unclear. This CDR3 contains 16 residues. The germline V gene has CDR1 SGHAT and CDR2 FQNNGV. V shed 5 bases and J shed 0 bases, with 17 bases lying between them.

The rearrangement links TRBV6-5 to TRBJ1-1; no firm D call. CDR1 and CDR2 from the germline V gene are MNHEY and SVGAGI. The V end lost 8 bases, the J end lost 0 bases, and 16 bases lay between the germline ends. CDR3 size: 15 residues. As DNA, the CDR3 is TGTGCCAGCCTCGGGCTCTCCGCCTTGAACACTGAAGCTTTCTTT. It is translated as CASLGLSALNTEAFF.

The V gene is TRBV9, the J gene TRBJ1-2; D gene unclear. Trimming pared 4 bases from V and 0 bases from J, leaving 13 bases between. Germline V CDR1 and CDR2: SGDLS, YYNGEE. The CDR3 length is 15 residues. The CDR3 sequence is CASSPAAPTNYGYTF. CDR3 bases: TGTGCCAGCAGCCCCGCCGCACCTACTAACTATGGCTACACCTTC.

This rearrangement joins TRBV27 to TRBJ1-1; 8 bases match TRBD1. The germline CDR1 and CDR2 sequences are MNHEY and SMNVEV (reference sequence). The V and J ends lost 3 bases and 4 bases, in that order; junction bases with no gene match: 7. The CDR3 extends over 15 amino acids. The CDR3 DNA follows: TGTGCCAGCAGTTTGGACAGGGCAGACAGCACTGAAGCTTTCTTT. Encoded protein: CASSLDRADSTEAFF.

The rearrangement links TRBV4-2 to TRBJ2-7; D may be TRBD2 (6 bases). V was trimmed by 1 base and J by 5 bases, leaving 21 bases between them. The CDR3 is 17 residues long. The germline gives CDR1 LGHNA, CDR2 YNFKEQ. CDR3 DNA: TGTGCCAGCAGCCAAGTTGCCCGGGTTGGACGGGGGAACGAGCAGTACTTC. Amino acid sequence: CASSQVARVGRGNEQYF.

The chain uses TRBV11-2 and TRBJ1-1, with unresolved D. Trimming removed 5 bases from V and 8 bases from J, with 12 bases in between. Germline-derived CDR1 and CDR2 are SGHAT and FQNNGV. The CDR3 is 12 residues long. Written as DNA, the CDR3 is TGTGCCAGCAGCCCCTGGAGGGAGGAAGCTTTCTTT. Protein product: CASSPWREEAFF.

The chain employs TRBV19 and TRBJ2-7; 11 bases match TRBD2. The CDR3 contains 14 residues. In germline, CDR1 is LNHDA, CDR2 SQIVND (reference sequence). Trimming cost V 6 bases and J 4 bases; bases outside gene matches: 5. DNA for the CDR3: TGTGCCAGTAGCACTAGCGGGAGAGTATACGAGCAGTACTTC. Translation: CASSTSGRVYEQYF. Looking up the rest from reference TRBV19 and TRBJ2-7 gives the full variable domain: DGGITQSPKYLFRKEGQNVTLSCEQNLNHDAMYWYRQDPGQGLRLIYYSQIVNDFQKGDIAEGYSVSREKKESFPLTVTSAQKNPTAFYLCASSTSGRVYEQYFGPGTRLTVT.

The rearrangement links TRBV19 to TRBJ2-5; TRBD1 matches at 7 bases. The V gene end was trimmed by 6 bases and the J gene end by 0 bases; junction bases not matched to a gene: 4. CDR1 is LNHDA, CDR2 SQIVND, per germline (reference sequence). This CDR3 region has 14 residues. In nucleotides, the CDR3 is TGTGCCAGTAGGGGCAGGGGGTACCAAGAGACCCAGTACTTC. Translated, it gives CASRGRGYQETQYF.

The rearrangement links TRBV27 to TRBJ2-7, with D maybe TRBD2 (5 bases). The CDR3 runs 14 residues. V shed 5 bases and J shed 3 bases, with 14 bases lying between them. Germline values: CDR1 MNHEY, CDR2 SMNVEV (reference sequence). The CDR3: CASSALAGIYEQYF. The CDR3 DNA reads as TGTGCCAGCAGTGCCCTGGCCGGGATCTACGAGCAGTACTTC.

As regards this clone: The sample contains more than one DNA sequence encoding this CDR3. The chain couples TRBV11-2 to TRBJ2-1; D remains unclear. CDR1 is SGHAT and CDR2 is FQNNGV in the germline V gene. The CDR3 spans 11 residues. V lost 1 base and J 10 bases, leaving 5 bases between the germline ends. CDR3 nucleotides: TGTGCCAGCAGCTTAGTGGCGGAGCAGTTCTTC. Protein sequence: CASSLVAEQFF.

This rearrangement joins TRBV7-9 to TRBJ1-1, with D uncertain. The length of the CDR3 is 15 residues. V was cut by 2 bases and J by 0 bases, with 10 bases left in between. Germline CDR1 is SEHNR and CDR2 is FQNEAQ (reference sequence). Written as DNA, the CDR3 is TGTGCCAGCAGCTTAACTCCATCCTTGAACACTGAAGCTTTCTTT. This codes for CASSLTPSLNTEAFF.

The chain's CDR3 is CASSLDPPPLAPEETQYF. The CDR3 DNA is TGCGCCAGCAGCTTGGACCCCCCTCCCCTAGCGCCCGAGGAGACCCAGTACTTC. This chain connects TRBV5-1 to TRBJ2-5; TRBD2 might be the D (6 bases). Germline CDR1 is SGHRS and CDR2 is YFSETQ. The CDR3 is 18 amino acids. V gave up 0 bases and J gave up 5 bases, with 23 bases separating them.

The rearrangement joins TRBV9 to TRBJ2-7; 11 bases align to TRBD1. The CDR3 runs to 16 residues. From germline, CDR1 is SGDLS and CDR2 YYNGEE. Trimming took 0 bases from V and 6 from J; bases not matched to a gene: 8. The CDR3 sequence is CASSVGTDRGLLEQYF. The DNA of the CDR3 is TGTGCCAGCAGCGTAGGCACGGACAGGGGGCTTCTCGAGCAGTACTTC.

The CDR3 here is CAWTGRGLENTIYF. DNA of the CDR3: TGTGCCTGGACCGGCAGGGGGCTGGAAAACACCATATATTTT. This chain joins TRBV30 and TRBJ1-3; 8 bases are shared with TRBD1. V dropped 4 bases and J dropped 6; count of bases not matched to a gene: 8. CDR1 is GTSNPN, CDR2 SVGIG, per germline (reference sequence). The CDR3 is 14 residues long.

The V gene is TRBV19, the J gene TRBJ2-1; possibly TRBD2 for D (5 bases). The CDR3 extends over 13 amino acids. V was shortened by 3 bases and J by 7 bases, with 10 bases between the two germline ends. The V gene's germline CDR1 is LNHDA and CDR2 SQIVND (reference sequence). The CDR3 sequence: CASSMRAMNEQFF. The CDR3 DNA reads as TGTGCCAGTAGTATGAGGGCGATGAATGAGCAGTTCTTC.

This chain connects TRBV2 to TRBJ2-2, with no clear D. The germline V and J ends were trimmed by 8 bases and 2 bases, with 12 bases remaining between them. Looked up from germline, CDR1 is SNHLY and CDR2 is FYNNEI. The CDR3 loop spans 14 amino acids. CDR3: CASVVPSNTGELFF. In DNA form, the CDR3 reads TGTGCCAGCGTGGTCCCCTCTAACACCGGGGAGCTGTTTTTT.

The V call is TRBV27, the J call TRBJ2-1, with TRBD2 matching over 7 bases. This CDR3 region has 15 residues. Trimming at V came to 5 bases and at J to 6 bases, leaving 10 bases not matched to a gene. Germline V gene data show CDR1 as MNHEY and CDR2 as SMNVEV (reference sequence). In DNA, the CDR3 is TGTGCCAGCAGTACAGCGGGAAATGGACCCAATGAGCAGTTCTTC. As protein: CASSTAGNGPNEQFF.

This chain links TRBV6-1 with TRBJ1-2; 9 nucleotides align to TRBD1. The CDR3 has 15 amino acids. CDR1 and CDR2 from the germline V gene are MNHNS and SASEGT. Unmatched junction bases numbered 6, after V lost 3 bases and J lost 4 bases. CDR3 protein: CASSDGQGLIYGYTF. In nucleotides, the CDR3 is TGTGCCAGCAGTGATGGACAGGGGTTAATCTATGGCTACACCTTC.

The chain joins TRBV4-1 to TRBJ2-7, with D possibly TRBD2 on 6 matching bases. Looked up from germline, CDR1 is MGHRA and CDR2 is YSYEKL. This CDR3 spans 16 amino acids. V was cut by 2 bases and J by 2 bases, with 16 bases left in between. The CDR3 DNA is TGCGCCAGCAGCCAAACGAGGGGTAGCGGACCCTACGAGCAGTACTTC. Protein product: CASSQTRGSGPYEQYF.

The chain links TRBV4-2 to TRBJ2-7; D gene ambiguous. CDR1 is LGHNA, CDR2 YNFKEQ, per germline. The CDR3 extends over 14 amino acids. V was shortened by 0 bases and J by 6 bases, with 12 bases between the two germline ends. The CDR3 sequence is CASSQDRGLSEQYF. CDR3 DNA: TGTGCCAGCAGCCAAGATCGTGGCCTCAGCGAGCAGTACTTC.

The rearrangement links TRBV4-1 to TRBJ1-5, with a tentative D call TRBD1 (5 bases). Trimming shortened V by 0 bases and J by 6 bases, and 9 bases separated the two germline ends. CDR3 size: 14 residues. The germline CDR1 and CDR2 sequences are MGHRA and YSYEKL. The CDR3 sequence: CASSQEAGGQPQHF. For the CDR3, the DNA is TGCGCCAGCAGCCAAGAGGCGGGGGGTCAGCCCCAGCATTTT.

This chain links TRBV11-2 with TRBJ2-7; D is unclear. From germline, CDR1 is SGHAT and CDR2 FQNNGV. CDR3 size: 16 residues. V lost 4 bases, J lost 3 bases, and 19 bases lay in between. Here the CDR3 reads CASSSPGVLRRYEQYF. The CDR3 nucleotides are TGTGCCAGCAGCTCACCCGGAGTTTTGCGGCGCTACGAGCAGTACTTC.

In DNA form, the CDR3 reads TGCGCCAGCAGCCCCATAGGGAGGATAGGGGAGCAGTTCTTC. Translated: CASSPIGRIGEQFF. V and J are TRBV4-1 and TRBJ2-1; D perhaps matches TRBD2 (6 bases). The CDR3 is 14 amino acids. V was trimmed by 4 bases and J by 10 bases, leaving 17 bases between them. CDR1 and CDR2 (germline): MGHRA, YSYEKL.

The V gene is TRBV9, the J gene TRBJ1-2; unclear D gene. Germline V gene sequence: CDR1 SGDLS, CDR2 YYNGEE. The CDR3 contains 11 residues. With 4 bases removed from V and 6 bases from J, the gap between germline ends came to 7 bases. The CDR3 loop is CASSPSHGYTF. The CDR3 DNA reads TGTGCCAGCAGCCCCTCTCATGGCTACACCTTC.

The CDR3 is CASDYRGGYEQYF. The DNA for the CDR3 is TGTGCCAGCGACTACAGGGGAGGTTACGAGCAGTACTTC. The chain carries TRBV5-8 and TRBJ2-7; D is perhaps TRBD1 (7 bases). Germline V gene lookup returns CDR1 SGHTS and CDR2 YDEGEE. The CDR3 extends over 13 amino acids. The V and J ends lost 7 bases and 4 bases respectively, with 15 bases between them.

Of note for this clone: At the DNA level, this CDR3 is encoded by other sequences in the same sample as well. J is TRBJ2-7 and V is TRBV11-3; D ambiguous. Germline loops: CDR1 SGHNT, CDR2 YENEEA. V dropped 3 bases and J dropped 2 bases, with 8 bases sitting between them. CDR3 length equals 13 residues. The CDR3 spells CASSLGRAYEQYF. CDR3 in DNA: TGTGCCAGCAGCTTGGGCCGGGCCTACGAGCAGTACTTC.

The genes are TRBV7-9 and TRBJ2-5; 10 positions agree with TRBD2. Germline-derived CDR1 and CDR2 are SEHNR and FQNEAQ (reference sequence). This CDR3 contains 16 residues. The junction had 9 bases not matched to a gene; V was cut back by 4 bases and J by 4 bases. The CDR3 DNA is TGTGCCAGCAGCTACCCAAAGCGGGAGGGCAGAGAGACCCAGTACTTC. Its translation: CASSYPKREGRETQYF.